Below, 16 T cell receptor beta chains from the same sample are listed, as sequenced in a study of cytomegalovirus exposure and HLA in healthy donors. Primers: 60 Vbeta forward and 13 Jbeta reverse. The data were produced by immunoSEQ multiplex PCR, yet TCRdb's version contains in-frame clones alone and is incomplete. The sample shows some 150,000 clones, 76% of them seen only once. The sequencing input was PBMCs. All receptors derive from a man younger than 35 in good health and CMV-seronegative.

The CDR3 reads CASSITQAHVDQPQHF. The CDR3 DNA follows: TGTGCCAGTAGTATCACCCAGGCGCACGTCGATCAGCCCCAGCATTTT. The chain recombines TRBV19 with TRBJ1-5; D not resolved. From germline, CDR1 is LNHDA and CDR2 SQIVND (reference sequence). CDR3 length: 16 amino acids. Between the trimmed V and J ends, which lost 3 bases and 5 bases, there was a span of 17 bases.

V gene TRBV7-2 combines with J gene TRBJ2-1; D gene ambiguous. V was cut by 5 bases and J by 9 bases, with 14 bases left in between. Germline loops: CDR1 SGHTA, CDR2 FQGNSA. The CDR3 is made up of 13 amino acids. The CDR3 spells CASSPFSFSEQFF. DNA for the CDR3: TGTGCCAGCAGCCCCTTTTCCTTTAGTGAGCAGTTCTTC.

This clone was counted between two and nine times. This chain connects TRBV9 to TRBJ2-3; the match to TRBD2 covers 14 bases. CDR3 length equals 15 residues. With 2 bases clipped from V and 4 bases from J, the junction kept 0 bases outside the gene matches. Germline CDR1 and CDR2: SGDLS and YYNGEE. The CDR3 region is CASSVTSGRADTQYF. CDR3 nucleotides: TGTGCCAGCAGCGTGACTAGCGGGAGGGCAGATACGCAGTATTTT.

This clone was seen only a few times. The chain links TRBV27 to TRBJ1-2, with unresolved D. Per the germline V gene, CDR1 is MNHEY and CDR2 is SMNVEV (reference sequence). The CDR3 contains 13 residues. Trimming took off 3 bases at V and 8 bases at J, with 13 bases between the two ends. CDR3 sequence reads: CASSLVSRGGYTF. The CDR3 bases are TGTGCCAGCAGTTTGGTAAGCCGAGGAGGCTACACCTTC.

This clone has a single count. The rearrangement links TRBV27 to TRBJ2-1; possible D gene TRBD2, 6 bases. In germline, CDR1 is MNHEY, CDR2 SMNVEV (reference sequence). The CDR3 totals 15 residues. Trimming stripped 4 bases from V and 8 bases from J, with 18 bases between. The CDR3 nucleotides are TGTGCCAGCAGTTCCCCCTGGAGGGAATCTGATGAGCAGTTCTTC. This gives the protein CASSSPWRESDEQFF.

DNA for the CDR3: TGTGCCAGCAAGGGACAGGGAGTGACTGAAGCTTTCTTT. It codes for CASKGQGVTEAFF. V is TRBV27 and J is TRBJ1-1; 9 bases map to TRBD1. The trim removed 7 bases at V and 5 bases at J, leaving 5 bases unmatched. Germline assignment: CDR1 MNHEY and CDR2 SMNVEV (reference sequence). This CDR3 spans 13 amino acids.

The V call is TRBV4-2, the J call TRBJ2-7; unclear D gene. Deletions cut 0 bases from V and 3 bases from J, with 6 bases between. Per the germline V gene, CDR1 is LGHNA and CDR2 is YNFKEQ. CDR3 length: 13 amino acids. CDR3 loop: CASSQDHFYEQYF. In nucleotides, the CDR3 is TGTGCCAGCAGCCAAGATCACTTCTACGAGCAGTACTTC.

The CDR3 here is CASSIPGQGAFTDTQYF. The CDR3 coding sequence is TGTGCCAGTAGTATCCCCGGACAGGGGGCCTTCACAGATACGCAGTATTTT. The chain joins TRBV19 to TRBJ2-3, with 11 bases aligning to TRBD1. The CDR3 spans 17 residues. With V trimmed by 3 bases and J by 2 bases, 7 bases remained unmatched. CDR1 is LNHDA and CDR2 is SQIVND in the germline V gene (reference sequence).

This clone was found a few times. The rearrangement joins TRBV28 to TRBJ1-4; D unclear. Trimming cost V 6 bases and J 13 bases, with 15 bases left between them. From germline, CDR1 is MDHEN and CDR2 SYDVKM. This CDR3 comprises 12 residues. The CDR3 loop is CASSLYLSGLFF. For the CDR3, the DNA is TGTGCCAGCAGCCTCTACTTAAGTGGACTGTTTTTT.

The chain uses TRBV11-3 and TRBJ2-5; TRBD1 agrees at 7 bases. V shed 1 base, J shed 4 bases, and the junction held 6 bases outside the gene matches. Germline V gene sequence: CDR1 SGHNT, CDR2 YENEEA. The CDR3 is 15 residues long. CDR3 amino acids: CASSLARDSLETQYF. The CDR3, as DNA: TGTGCCAGCAGCTTAGCCCGGGACAGCTTAGAGACCCAGTACTTC. Full variable domain (rest looked up from reference TRBV11-3 and TRBJ2-5): EAGVVQSPRYKIIEKKQPVAFWCNPISGHNTLYWYLQNLGQGPELLIRYENEEAVDDSQLPKDRFSAERLKGVDSTLKIQPAELGDSAVYLCASSLARDSLETQYFGPGTRLLVL.

V usage is TRBV11-2 and J usage is TRBJ2-5; TRBD1 matches at 7 bases. The CDR3 runs to 14 residues. Germline lookup yields CDR1 SGHAT and CDR2 FQNNGV. The trim removed 8 bases at V and 5 bases at J, leaving 11 bases unmatched. The CDR3 bases are TGTGCCAGCTGGACAGGAGGCCTCGGGGAGACCCAGTACTTC. It yields the protein CASWTGGLGETQYF.

The chain uses TRBV6-5 and TRBJ1-6; weak D call: TRBD1 (6 bases). V was pared by 2 bases and J by 1 base, with 9 bases between. Germline-derived CDR1 and CDR2 are MNHEY and SVGAGI. The CDR3 covers 16 residues. CDR3 bases: TGTGCCAGCAGTTACGGAAGGGGGTCCTATAATTCACCCCTCCACTTT. Amino acids: CASSYGRGSYNSPLHF.

This clone occurred a few times. Additional DNA sequences in this sample encode the identical CDR3. This rearrangement joins TRBV9 to TRBJ1-1; D not resolved. Germline lookup yields CDR1 SGDLS and CDR2 YYNGEE. V shed 0 bases and J shed 0 bases, with 6 bases lying between them. The CDR3 sequence is 14 residues long. This CDR3 is CASSVGGMNTEAFF. DNA for the CDR3: TGTGCCAGCAGCGTAGGAGGGATGAACACTGAAGCTTTCTTT. Full variable domain (outside the CDR3, taken from reference TRBV9 and TRBJ1-1): DSGVTQTPKHLITATGQRVTLRCSPRSGDLSVYWYQQSLDQGLQFLIQYYNGEERAKGNILERFSAQQFPDLHSELNLSSLELGDSALYFCASSVGGMNTEAFFGQGTRLTVV.

The rearrangement links TRBV11-2 to TRBJ2-3, with 8 bases lining up with TRBD2. V shed 5 bases, J shed 1 base, and the junction held 5 bases outside the gene matches. The CDR3 covers 15 residues. Germline V lookup: CDR1 SGHAT, CDR2 FQNNGV. The CDR3 here is CASSTMTSGTDTQYF. The CDR3 DNA sequence: TGTGCCAGCAGCACCATGACTAGCGGCACAGATACGCAGTATTTT.

The genes are TRBV15 and TRBJ2-3, with 7 bases identical to TRBD2. V was pared by 1 base and J by 0 bases, with 1 base of the junction left unmatched. The germline V gene has CDR1 LNHNV and CDR2 YYDKDF (reference sequence). This CDR3 is built from 15 residues. DNA for the CDR3: TGTGCCACCAGCAGAGTGGGACTAAGCACAGATACGCAGTATTTT. Translation: CATSRVGLSTDTQYF.

The rearrangement links TRBV5-1 to TRBJ2-5; D is uncertain. The CDR3 runs 15 residues. Between the trimmed V and J ends, which lost 3 bases and 0 bases, there was a span of 12 bases. Germline V lookup: CDR1 SGHRS, CDR2 YFSETQ. The CDR3 nucleotides are TGCGCCAGCAGCTCCCGAGTTGCGTACCAAGAGACCCAGTACTTC. Amino acid sequence: CASSSRVAYQETQYF. Drawing the rest from reference TRBV5-1 and TRBJ2-5, the complete variable domain is KAGVTQTPRYLIKTRGQQVTLSCSPISGHRSVSWYQQTPGQGLQFLFEYFSETQRNKGNFPGRFSGRQFSNSRSEMNVSTLELGDSALYLCASSSRVAYQETQYFGPGTRLLVL.